This T cell receptor beta chain was obtained from a study of T cells in women clearing cervical HPV infection. Notes on this clone: The CDR3 end falls 3 residues outside the read, so it is completed with the germline J gene.

The method was immunoSEQ multiplex PCR; TCRdb's version includes in-frame clones alone and lacks a portion of them. The sample holds 45,000 to 55,000 clones. The CDR3 consists of 15 residues. The V and J ends lost 2 bases and 3 bases respectively, with 15 bases between them. Looked up from germline, CDR1 is SGDLS and CDR2 is YYNGEE. The sample comprised blood buffy coat. This chain links TRBV9 with TRBJ2-7; possibly TRBD2 for D (6 bases). This receptor was taken from a woman between 18 and 69 years old with a cervical HPV16 infection that either progressed to CIN3+ or cleared (not recorded which). The CDR3 bases that were read are TGTGCCAGCAGCGTCGGGGAGGTGGACTACTACGAG. Translation: CASSVGEVDYYE. The full CDR3 reads CASSVGEVDYYEQYF. Based on the CDR3 plus reference TRBV9 and TRBJ2-7, the full variable domain is DSGVTQTPKHLITATGQRVTLRCSPRSGDLSVYWYQQSLDQGLQFLIQYYNGEERAKGNILERFSAQQFPDLHSELNLSSLELGDSALYFCASSVGEVDYYEQYFGPGTRLTVT.